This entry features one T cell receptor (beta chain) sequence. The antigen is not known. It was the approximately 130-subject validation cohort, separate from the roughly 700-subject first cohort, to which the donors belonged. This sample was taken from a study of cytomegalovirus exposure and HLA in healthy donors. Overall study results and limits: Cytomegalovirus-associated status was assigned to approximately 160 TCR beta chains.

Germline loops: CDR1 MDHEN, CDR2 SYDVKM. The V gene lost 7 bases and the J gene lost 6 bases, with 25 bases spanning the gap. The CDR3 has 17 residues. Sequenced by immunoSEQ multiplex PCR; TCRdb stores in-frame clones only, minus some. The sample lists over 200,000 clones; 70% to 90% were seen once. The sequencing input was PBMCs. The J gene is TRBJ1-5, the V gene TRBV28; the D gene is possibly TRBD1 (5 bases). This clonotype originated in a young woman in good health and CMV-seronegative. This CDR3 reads CASNPRVGVAQGQPQHF. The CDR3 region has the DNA TGTGCCAGCAACCCGAGAGTAGGGGTTGCGCAGGGTCAGCCCCAGCATTTT.